The rows below give T cell receptor beta chains drawn from one sample of a study of shared clonotypes between healthy human individuals. Using immunoSEQ multiplex PCR, the repertoire was profiled, and TCRdb retains in-frame clones only, with some absent. Among roughly 2.6 million clones listed, roughly nine tenths were seen once. Sequenced input: naive CD4+ T cells sorted from blood. All receptors derive from a young man in good health. The CDR3 runs from the conserved cysteine through the conserved F or W. The order of the fields is D gene, V gene, clone size, J gene, CDR3 protein, CDR3 DNA. A D gene is named only where the DNA matches it firmly. Not every row has a clone size; where given, it reads once, few, many or a size class.

>TRBD2|TRBV5-1|NA|TRBJ2-3
CASSPLAGVTDTQYF
TGCGCCAGCAGCCCCCTAGCGGGAGTCACAGATACGCAGTATTTT
>NA|TRBV11-3|NA|TRBJ2-7
CASSPQKGYEQYF
TGTGCCAGCAGCCCCCAGAAGGGTTACGAGCAGTACTTC
>NA|TRBV20-1|NA|TRBJ2-3
CSASTGDTQYF
TGCAGTGCCTCTACAGGGGATACGCAGTATTTT
>NA|TRBV10-1|NA|TRBJ2-2
CASSESVESGELFF
TGCGCCAGCAGTGAGTCGGTGGAATCCGGGGAGCTGTTTTTT
>NA|TRBV5-1|NA|TRBJ1-2
CASSLTGWGGGYTF
TGCGCCAGCAGCTTGACAGGTTGGGGGGGCGGCTACACCTTC
>NA|TRBV5-1|NA|TRBJ2-2
CASSLKGYGSANTGELFF
TGCGCCAGCAGCTTAAAGGGCTATGGATCAGCGAACACCGGGGAGCTGTTTTTT
>NA|TRBV6-5|NA|TRBJ1-2
CASSPRNRGYTF
TGTGCCAGCAGCCCAAGAAACAGGGGCTACACCTTC
>TRBD1|TRBV4-1|NA|TRBJ1-1
CASSRVPGQTTEAFF
TGCGCCAGCAGCCGGGTCCCGGGACAGACTACTGAAGCTTTCTTT
>NA|TRBV28|NA|TRBJ1-6
CASVKSSYNSPLHF
TGTGCCAGCGTAAAGAGCTCCTATAATTCACCCCTCCACTTT
>NA|TRBV5-1|once|TRBJ1-2
CASSQGPSNYGYTF
TGCGCCAGCAGCCAGGGGCCTAGTAACTATGGCTACACCTTC
>NA|TRBV5-1|NA|TRBJ2-3
CASSGGTTSTDTQYF
TGCGCCAGCAGCGGGGGGACGACTAGCACAGATACGCAGTATTTT
>NA|TRBV30|NA|TRBJ1-1
CAWSKGPSTEAFF
TGTGCCTGGAGCAAGGGTCCGAGCACTGAAGCTTTCTTT
>NA|TRBV19|NA|TRBJ1-5
CASSIENSNQPQHF
TGTGCCAGTAGTATTGAGAATAGCAATCAGCCCCAGCATTTT
>TRBD1|TRBV27|NA|TRBJ1-1
CASSDWGTGGLQAFF
TGTGCCAGCAGCGACTGGGGTACAGGGGGCCTCCAAGCTTTCTTT
>NA|TRBV5-1|NA|TRBJ1-4
CASSPGQGQTNEKLFF
TGCGCCAGCTCGCCGGGGCAGGGGCAAACTAATGAAAAACTGTTTTTT
>NA|TRBV18|NA|TRBJ2-2
CASSPPPAGELFF
TGTGCCAGCTCACCACCACCGGCCGGGGAGCTGTTTTTT
>TRBD2|TRBV7-2|NA|TRBJ2-1
CASSSGLAGGPGEQFF
TGTGCCAGCAGCTCGGGACTAGCGGGAGGGCCGGGTGAGCAGTTCTTC
>TRBD2|TRBV6-6|once|TRBJ2-1
CASSYAGLRYEQFF
TGTGCCAGCAGTTACGCGGGACTAAGGTATGAGCAGTTCTTC
>NA|TRBV23-1|NA|TRBJ1-2
CASSHRVYGYTF
TGCGCCAGCAGTCACAGGGTCTATGGCTACACCTTC
>TRBD1|TRBV6-5|NA|TRBJ1-1
CASSRTGTATEAFF
TGTGCCAGCAGTAGAACCGGGACAGCCACTGAAGCTTTCTTT
>NA|TRBV5-6|NA|TRBJ1-2
CASSHLLEVNYGYTF
TGTGCCAGCAGCCACCTCCTGGAGGTTAACTATGGCTACACCTTC
>NA|TRBV12-2|NA|TRBJ2-1
CASRLHSGLGLVRNNEQFF
TGTGCAAGTCGCTTGCACTCGGGTCTAGGACTAGTCCGTAACAATGAGCAGTTCTTC
>TRBD1|TRBV10-3|NA|TRBJ1-6
CAISAQGEGSPLHF
TGTGCCATCAGTGCACAGGGGGAGGGTTCACCCCTCCACTTT
>TRBD2|TRBV2|NA|TRBJ2-3
CASSLLAGGFSGTDTQYF
TGTGCCAGCAGTCTACTAGCGGGGGGCTTTTCTGGCACAGATACGCAGTATTTT
>TRBD1|TRBV5-4|NA|TRBJ2-6
CASSLGGTGLNSGANVLTF
TGTGCCAGCAGCTTAGGCGGGACAGGGCTTAACTCTGGGGCCAACGTCCTGACTTTC
>NA|TRBV5-1|once|TRBJ2-7
CASSLWRMGYEQYF
TGCGCCAGCAGCTTGTGGCGGATGGGTTACGAGCAGTACTTC
>TRBD2|TRBV5-1|NA|TRBJ2-3
CASTSGTTDTQYF
TGCGCCAGCACTAGCGGGACCACAGATACGCAGTATTTT
>NA|TRBV14|NA|TRBJ2-3
CASSLRPRGAFTDTQYF
TGTGCCAGCAGCCTCCGTCCCCGGGGGGCATTCACAGATACGCAGTATTTT
>NA|TRBV2|NA|TRBJ1-6
CASTPPGRGNSPLHF
TGTGCCAGCACTCCCCCGGGCAGGGGCAATTCACCCCTCCACTTT
>NA|TRBV29-1|NA|TRBJ2-7
CSVKTGYEQYF
TGCAGCGTTAAAACAGGTTACGAGCAGTACTTC
>NA|TRBV2|NA|TRBJ2-1
CASIYSQFSSYNEQFF
TGTGCCAGCATTTATAGTCAGTTTAGCTCCTACAATGAGCAGTTCTTC
>TRBD2|TRBV4-3|NA|TRBJ2-3
CASSQEVAGTTDTQYF
TGCGCCAGCAGCCAAGAGGTAGCGGGGACCACAGATACGCAGTATTTT
>NA|TRBV4-1|NA|TRBJ1-2
CASSQGMQGPTGGYTF
TGCGCCAGCAGCCAAGGGATGCAGGGGCCAACGGGGGGCTACACCTTC
>NA|TRBV30|NA|TRBJ2-5
CAWNRDRGTSAIQETQYF
TGTGCCTGGAACCGGGACAGGGGGACTAGCGCGATCCAAGAGACCCAGTACTTC
>TRBD1|TRBV5-1|NA|TRBJ2-3
CASSPLGTGRDTQYF
TGCGCCAGCAGCCCACTCGGGACAGGACGAGATACGCAGTATTTT
>TRBD2|TRBV4-1|NA|TRBJ2-3
CASSRNPGLAFADTQYF
TGCGCCAGCAGCCGCAACCCGGGACTAGCATTCGCAGATACGCAGTATTTT
>NA|TRBV9|NA|TRBJ2-7
CASSVDGGSEQYF
TGTGCCAGCAGCGTAGACGGGGGCTCCGAGCAGTACTTC
>NA|TRBV6-6|NA|TRBJ2-4
CASSTLTGIQYF
TGTGCCAGCAGTACCTTAACGGGCATTCAGTACTTC
>NA|TRBV6-5|NA|TRBJ1-2
CASSATAVYGYTF
TGTGCCAGCAGTGCGACAGCGGTCTATGGCTACACCTTC
>NA|TRBV7-2|NA|TRBJ2-7
CASSPTGGISYEQYF
TGTGCCAGCAGCCCCACTGGGGGGATCTCCTACGAGCAGTACTTC
>NA|TRBV11-2|few|TRBJ1-1
CASSLDGGWTFF
TGTGCCAGCAGCTTAGACGGGGGGTGGACTTTCTTT
>NA|TRBV29-1|NA|TRBJ2-7
CSVEAGPPYEQYF
TGCAGCGTTGAGGCTGGGCCGCCCTACGAGCAGTACTTC
>NA|TRBV10-1|NA|TRBJ2-1
CASSESTKFEQFF
TGCGCCAGCAGTGAGTCGACAAAGTTTGAGCAGTTCTTC
>NA|TRBV5-1|NA|TRBJ2-7
CASSLIDSLSYEQYF
TGCGCCAGCAGCTTGATCGACAGTCTCTCCTACGAGCAGTACTTC
>TRBD2|TRBV7-8|NA|TRBJ2-3
CASSFSGADTQYF
TGTGCCAGCAGTTTTAGCGGGGCAGATACGCAGTATTTT
>NA|TRBV5-1|NA|TRBJ1-3
CASSPLTGHTIYF
TGCGCCAGCAGCCCCTTAACCGGGCACACCATATATTTT
>TRBD1|TRBV5-5|NA|TRBJ1-5
CASSLETGSNQPQHF
TGTGCCAGCAGCTTGGAGACAGGGAGCAATCAGCCCCAGCATTTT
>NA|TRBV30|once|TRBJ2-2
CAWSANKLAGELFF
TGTGCCTGGAGTGCCAACAAACTAGCCGGGGAGCTGTTTTTT
>NA|TRBV30|NA|TRBJ1-4
CAWSVDWNEKLFF
TGTGCCTGGAGTGTAGACTGGAATGAAAAACTGTTTTTT
>TRBD1|TRBV5-4|NA|TRBJ1-2
CASRGQSYDYTF
TGTGCCAGCAGGGGACAGAGTTATGACTACACCTTC
>NA|TRBV7-2|NA|TRBJ2-3
CASSLVAGPGTDTQYF
TGTGCCAGCAGCTTAGTCGCGGGACCGGGAACAGATACGCAGTATTTT
>NA|TRBV18|NA|TRBJ2-5
CASSIFDWAVGETQYF
TGTGCCAGCTCAATCTTCGACTGGGCGGTGGGTGAGACCCAGTACTTC
>NA|TRBV10-2|NA|TRBJ2-3
CASNHPPGGEPDTQYF
TGCGCCAGCAACCACCCGCCTGGGGGAGAGCCAGATACGCAGTATTTT
>TRBD1|TRBV5-1|NA|TRBJ1-4
CASSYRGDEKLFF
TGCGCCAGCAGCTACAGGGGAGATGAAAAACTGTTTTTT
>NA|TRBV28|NA|TRBJ2-5
CASSLGERRETQYF
TGTGCCAGCAGTTTAGGAGAACGAAGAGAGACCCAGTACTTC